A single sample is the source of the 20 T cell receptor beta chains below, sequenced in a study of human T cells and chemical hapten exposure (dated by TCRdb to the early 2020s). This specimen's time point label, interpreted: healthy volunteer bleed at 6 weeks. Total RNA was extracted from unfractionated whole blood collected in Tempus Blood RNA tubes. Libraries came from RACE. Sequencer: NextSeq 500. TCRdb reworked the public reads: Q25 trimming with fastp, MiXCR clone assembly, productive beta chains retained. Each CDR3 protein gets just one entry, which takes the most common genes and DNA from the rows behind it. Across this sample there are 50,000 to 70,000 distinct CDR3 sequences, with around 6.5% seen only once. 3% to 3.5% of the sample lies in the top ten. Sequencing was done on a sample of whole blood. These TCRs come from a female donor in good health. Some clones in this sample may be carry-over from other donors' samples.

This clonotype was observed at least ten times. The CDR3, as DNA: TGTGCCAGCAGTTTATACAGGAATCAGAACTCTGGAAACACCATATATTTT. This gives the protein CASSLYRNQNSGNTIYF. J is TRBJ1-3 and V is TRBV28, with D perhaps matching TRBD1 (5 bases). The germline gives CDR1 MDHEN, CDR2 SYDVKM. The CDR3 spans 17 residues. V lost 1 base, J lost 0 bases, and 13 bases lay in between.

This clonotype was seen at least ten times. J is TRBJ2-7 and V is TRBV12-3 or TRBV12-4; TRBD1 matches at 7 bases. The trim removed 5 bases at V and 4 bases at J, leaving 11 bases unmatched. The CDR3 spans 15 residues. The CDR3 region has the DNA TGTGCCAGCAGTCCGCCCGGACAGGCTCGATACGAGCAGTACTTC. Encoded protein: CASSPPGQARYEQYF.

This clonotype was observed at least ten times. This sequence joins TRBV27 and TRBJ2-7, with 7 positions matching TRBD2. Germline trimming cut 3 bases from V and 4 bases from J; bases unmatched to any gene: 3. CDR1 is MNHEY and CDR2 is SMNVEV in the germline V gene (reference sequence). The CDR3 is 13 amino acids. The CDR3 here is CASSFGGFYEQYF. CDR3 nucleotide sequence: TGTGCCAGCAGTTTCGGGGGGTTTTACGAGCAGTACTTC.

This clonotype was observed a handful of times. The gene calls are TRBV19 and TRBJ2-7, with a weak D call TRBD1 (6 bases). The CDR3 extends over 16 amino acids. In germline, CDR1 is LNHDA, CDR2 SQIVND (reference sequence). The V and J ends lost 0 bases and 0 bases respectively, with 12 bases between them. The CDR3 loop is CASSIDLRQVSYEQYF. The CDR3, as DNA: TGTGCCAGTAGTATAGATCTACGACAGGTCTCCTACGAGCAGTACTTC.

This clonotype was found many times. In DNA, the CDR3 is TGTGCCAGCAGTTTATTGGGCACCGCCTACGAGCAGTACTTC. This gives the protein CASSLLGTAYEQYF. J is TRBJ2-7 and V is TRBV27; no reliable D call. The germline V gene encodes CDR1 MNHEY and CDR2 SMNVEV (reference sequence). The CDR3 extends over 14 amino acids. V lost 1 base to trimming and J lost 2 bases, with 9 bases between them.

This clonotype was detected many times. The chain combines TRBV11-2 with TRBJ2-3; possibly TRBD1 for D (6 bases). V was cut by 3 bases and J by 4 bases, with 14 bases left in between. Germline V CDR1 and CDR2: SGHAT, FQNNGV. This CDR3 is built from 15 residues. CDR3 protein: CASSLPLGGSDTQYF. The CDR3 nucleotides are TGTGCCAGCAGCTTGCCCCTTGGGGGCTCAGATACGCAGTATTTT.

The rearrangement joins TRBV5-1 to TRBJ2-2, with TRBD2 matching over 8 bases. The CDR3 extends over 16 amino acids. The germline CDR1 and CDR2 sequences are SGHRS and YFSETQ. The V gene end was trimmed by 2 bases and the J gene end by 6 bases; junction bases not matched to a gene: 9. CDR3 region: CASSFAAGESAGELFF. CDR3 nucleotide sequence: TGCGCCAGCAGCTTTGCAGCGGGAGAATCGGCCGGGGAGCTGTTTTTT.

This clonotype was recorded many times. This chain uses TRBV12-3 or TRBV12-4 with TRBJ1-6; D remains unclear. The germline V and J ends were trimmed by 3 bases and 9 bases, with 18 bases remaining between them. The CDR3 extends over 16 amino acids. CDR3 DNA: TGTGCCAGCAGTTTTAGCACGGGAGTGAATTTTTCACCCCTCCACTTT. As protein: CASSFSTGVNFSPLHF.

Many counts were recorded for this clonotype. The CDR3 coding sequence is TGTGCCAGCAGTGAAGATGGGACAGCTGATCAGCCCCAGCATTTT. This sequence encodes CASSEDGTADQPQHF. The chain joins TRBV2 to TRBJ1-5; 7 bases are a match to TRBD1. This CDR3 has 15 residues. Germline V gene sequence: CDR1 SNHLY, CDR2 FYNNEI. J was trimmed by 5 bases and V by 1 base; bases with no gene match: 5. The full variable domain, rest sourced from reference TRBV2 and TRBJ1-5, is EPEVTQTPSHQVTQMGQEVILRCVPISNHLYFYWYRQILGQKVEFLVSFYNNEISEKSEIFDDQFSVERPDGSNFTLKIRSTKLEDSAMYFCASSEDGTADQPQHFGDGTRLSIL.

CDR3 region: CSVRSGLYSNQPQHF. As DNA, the CDR3 is TGCAGCGTTCGATCGGGACTGTATAGCAATCAGCCCCAGCATTTT. This chain uses TRBV29-1 with TRBJ1-5; TRBD1 might be the D (5 bases). V was pared by 5 bases and J by 0 bases, with 14 bases between. CDR3 length: 15 residues. Looked up from germline, CDR1 is SQVTM and CDR2 is ANQGSEA.

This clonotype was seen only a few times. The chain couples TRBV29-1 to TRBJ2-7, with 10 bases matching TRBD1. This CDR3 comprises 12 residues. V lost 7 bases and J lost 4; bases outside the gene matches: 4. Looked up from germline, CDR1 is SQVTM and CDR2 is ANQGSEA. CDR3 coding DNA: TGCAGCGCTGGACAGGGGGAATACGAGCAGTACTTC. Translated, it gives CSAGQGEYEQYF.

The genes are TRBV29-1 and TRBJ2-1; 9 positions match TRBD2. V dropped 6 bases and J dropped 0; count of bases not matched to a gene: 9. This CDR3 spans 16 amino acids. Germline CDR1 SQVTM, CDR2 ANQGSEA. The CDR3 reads CSVVRLADSSYNEQFF. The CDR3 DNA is TGCAGCGTCGTCCGACTAGCGGACAGCTCCTACAATGAGCAGTTCTTC.

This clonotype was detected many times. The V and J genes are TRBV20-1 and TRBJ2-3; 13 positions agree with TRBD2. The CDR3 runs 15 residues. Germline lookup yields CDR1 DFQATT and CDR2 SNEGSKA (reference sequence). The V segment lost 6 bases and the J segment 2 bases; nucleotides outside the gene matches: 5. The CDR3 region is CSAAGTSGITDTQYF. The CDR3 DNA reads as TGCAGTGCGGCCGGGACTAGCGGGATCACAGATACGCAGTATTTT.

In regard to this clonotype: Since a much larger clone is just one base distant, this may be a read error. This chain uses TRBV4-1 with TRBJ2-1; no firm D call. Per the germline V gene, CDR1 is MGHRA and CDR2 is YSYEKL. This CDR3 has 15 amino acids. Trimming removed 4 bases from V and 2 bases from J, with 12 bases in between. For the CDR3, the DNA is TGCGCCAGCAGCCCCGAGCGCGTACCCTACAATGAGCAGTTCTTC. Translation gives CASSPERVPYNEQFF.

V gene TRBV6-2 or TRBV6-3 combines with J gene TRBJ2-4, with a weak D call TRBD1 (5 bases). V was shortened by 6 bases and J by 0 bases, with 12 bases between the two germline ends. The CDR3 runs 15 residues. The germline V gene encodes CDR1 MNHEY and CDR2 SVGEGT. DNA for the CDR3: TGTGCCAGCAGACAGGAGATCCTAGCCAAAAACATTCAGTACTTC. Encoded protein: CASRQEILAKNIQYF.

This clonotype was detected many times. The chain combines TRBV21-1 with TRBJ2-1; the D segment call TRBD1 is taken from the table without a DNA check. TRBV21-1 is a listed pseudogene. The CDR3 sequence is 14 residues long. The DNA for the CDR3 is TGTGCCAGCAGCAAACGACAGGGAGGTGGTGAGCAGTTCTTC. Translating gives CASSKRQGGGEQFF.

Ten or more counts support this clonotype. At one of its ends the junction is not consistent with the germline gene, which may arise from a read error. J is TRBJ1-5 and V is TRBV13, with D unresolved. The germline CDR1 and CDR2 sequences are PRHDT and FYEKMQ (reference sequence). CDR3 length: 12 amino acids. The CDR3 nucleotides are TGTGCCAGCAGCCTAGGGATTCAGCCCCAGCATTTT. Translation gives CASSLGIQPQHF.

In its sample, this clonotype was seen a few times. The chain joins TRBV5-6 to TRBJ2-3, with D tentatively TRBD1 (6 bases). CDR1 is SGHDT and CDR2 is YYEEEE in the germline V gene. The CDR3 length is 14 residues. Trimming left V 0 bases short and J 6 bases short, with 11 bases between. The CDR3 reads CASSLGGPEDTQYF. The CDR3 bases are TGTGCCAGCAGCTTGGGGGGGCCGGAGGATACGCAGTATTTT.

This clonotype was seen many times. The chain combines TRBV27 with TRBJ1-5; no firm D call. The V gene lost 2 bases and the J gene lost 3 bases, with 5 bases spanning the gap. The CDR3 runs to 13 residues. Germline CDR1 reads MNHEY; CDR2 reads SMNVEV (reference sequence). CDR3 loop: CASSLRDNQPQHF. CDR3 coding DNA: TGTGCCAGCAGTTTACGAGACAATCAGCCCCAGCATTTT.

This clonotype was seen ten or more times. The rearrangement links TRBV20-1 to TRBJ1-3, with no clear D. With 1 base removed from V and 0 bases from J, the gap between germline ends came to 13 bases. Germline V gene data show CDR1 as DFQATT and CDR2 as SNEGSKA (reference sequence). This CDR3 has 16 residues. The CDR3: CSARGGLRHSGNTIYF. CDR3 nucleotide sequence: TGCAGTGCTAGAGGGGGTCTACGCCACTCTGGAAACACCATATATTTT.